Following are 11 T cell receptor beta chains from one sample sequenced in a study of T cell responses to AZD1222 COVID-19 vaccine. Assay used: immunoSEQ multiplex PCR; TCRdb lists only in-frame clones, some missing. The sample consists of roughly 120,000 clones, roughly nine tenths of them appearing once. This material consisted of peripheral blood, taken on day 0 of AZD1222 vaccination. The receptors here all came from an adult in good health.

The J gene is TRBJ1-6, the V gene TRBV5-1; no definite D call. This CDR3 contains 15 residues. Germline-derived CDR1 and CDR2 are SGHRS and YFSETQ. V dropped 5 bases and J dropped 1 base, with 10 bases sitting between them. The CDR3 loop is CASRPLGSYNSPLHF. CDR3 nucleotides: TGCGCCAGCAGGCCATTAGGTTCCTATAATTCACCCCTCCACTTT.

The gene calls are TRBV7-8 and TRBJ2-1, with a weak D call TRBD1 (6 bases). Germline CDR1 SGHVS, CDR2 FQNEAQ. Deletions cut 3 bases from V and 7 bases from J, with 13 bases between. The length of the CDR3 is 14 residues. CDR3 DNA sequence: TGTGCCAGCAGCTTGAGGACAGTTCGTAATGAGCAGTTCTTC. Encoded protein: CASSLRTVRNEQFF.

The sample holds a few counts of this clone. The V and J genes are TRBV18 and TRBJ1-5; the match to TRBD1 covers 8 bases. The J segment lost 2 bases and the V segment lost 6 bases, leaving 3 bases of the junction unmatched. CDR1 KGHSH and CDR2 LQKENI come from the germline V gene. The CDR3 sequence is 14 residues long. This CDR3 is CASSSGQGNQPQHF. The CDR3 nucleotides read TGTGCCAGCTCGTCGGGACAGGGCAATCAGCCCCAGCATTTT.

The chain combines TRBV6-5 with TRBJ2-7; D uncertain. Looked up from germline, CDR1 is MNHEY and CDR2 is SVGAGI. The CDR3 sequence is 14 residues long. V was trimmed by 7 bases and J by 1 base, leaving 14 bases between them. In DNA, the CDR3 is TGTGCCAGCACAAAAGGAGCTTATTCCTACGAGCAGTACTTC. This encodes CASTKGAYSYEQYF.

CDR3 sequence (DNA): TGCAGCGTCCCACCGGGACTAGCGGACAATGAGCAGTTCTTC. It translates to CSVPPGLADNEQFF. This chain connects TRBV29-1 to TRBJ2-1; 11 nucleotides line up with TRBD2. CDR3 length equals 14 residues. Trimming removed 6 bases from V and 5 bases from J; junction bases left unmatched: 6. Looked up from germline, CDR1 is SQVTM and CDR2 is ANQGSEA.

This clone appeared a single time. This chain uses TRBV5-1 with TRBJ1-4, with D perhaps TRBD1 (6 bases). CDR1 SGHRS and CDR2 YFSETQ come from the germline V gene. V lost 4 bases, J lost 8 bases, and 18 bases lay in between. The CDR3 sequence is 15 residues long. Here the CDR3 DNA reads TGCGCCAGCAGCCCCGAGGGCCTTGGGGGCGAAAAACTGTTTTTT. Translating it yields CASSPEGLGGEKLFF.

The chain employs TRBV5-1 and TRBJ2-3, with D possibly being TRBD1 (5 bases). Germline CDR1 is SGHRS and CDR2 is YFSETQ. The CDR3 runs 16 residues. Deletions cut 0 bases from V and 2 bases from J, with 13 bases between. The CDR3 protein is CASSLAAGPHTDTQYF. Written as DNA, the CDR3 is TGCGCCAGCAGCTTGGCAGCAGGGCCCCACACAGATACGCAGTATTTT.

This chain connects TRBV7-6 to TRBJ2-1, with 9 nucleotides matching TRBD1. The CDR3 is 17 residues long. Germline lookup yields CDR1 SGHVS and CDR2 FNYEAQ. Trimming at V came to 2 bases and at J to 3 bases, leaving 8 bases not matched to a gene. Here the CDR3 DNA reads TGTGCCAGCAGCTTAACCCGGGACAGGGTTTACTACAATGAGCAGTTCTTC. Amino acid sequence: CASSLTRDRVYYNEQFF.

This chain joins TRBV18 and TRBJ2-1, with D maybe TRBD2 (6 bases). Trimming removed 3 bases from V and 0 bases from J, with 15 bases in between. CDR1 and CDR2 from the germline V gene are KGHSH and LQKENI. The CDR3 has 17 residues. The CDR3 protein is CASSPYLASSSYNEQFF. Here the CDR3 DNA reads TGTGCCAGCTCACCTTACCTAGCGTCGAGCTCCTACAATGAGCAGTTCTTC. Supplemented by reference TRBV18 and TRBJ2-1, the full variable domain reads NAGVMQNPRHLVRRRGQEARLRCSPMKGHSHVYWYRQLPEEGLKFMVYLQKENIIDESGMPKERFSAEFPKEGPSILRIQQVVRGDSAAYFCASSPYLASSSYNEQFFGPGTRLTVL.

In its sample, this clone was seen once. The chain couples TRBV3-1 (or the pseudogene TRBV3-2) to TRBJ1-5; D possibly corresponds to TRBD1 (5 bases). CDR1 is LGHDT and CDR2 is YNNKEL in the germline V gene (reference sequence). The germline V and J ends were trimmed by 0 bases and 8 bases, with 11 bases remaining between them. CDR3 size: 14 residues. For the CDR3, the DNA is TGTGCCAGCAGCCAAGACAACGCCAGGGAGCCCCAGCATTTT. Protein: CASSQDNAREPQHF.

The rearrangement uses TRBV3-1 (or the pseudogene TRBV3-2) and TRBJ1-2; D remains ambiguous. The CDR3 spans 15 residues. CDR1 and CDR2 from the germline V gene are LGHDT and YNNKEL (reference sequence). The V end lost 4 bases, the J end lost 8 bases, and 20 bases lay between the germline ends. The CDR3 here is CASSLWTLGQHGYTF. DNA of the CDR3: TGTGCCAGCAGCCTTTGGACCCTTGGGCAACACGGCTACACCTTC.